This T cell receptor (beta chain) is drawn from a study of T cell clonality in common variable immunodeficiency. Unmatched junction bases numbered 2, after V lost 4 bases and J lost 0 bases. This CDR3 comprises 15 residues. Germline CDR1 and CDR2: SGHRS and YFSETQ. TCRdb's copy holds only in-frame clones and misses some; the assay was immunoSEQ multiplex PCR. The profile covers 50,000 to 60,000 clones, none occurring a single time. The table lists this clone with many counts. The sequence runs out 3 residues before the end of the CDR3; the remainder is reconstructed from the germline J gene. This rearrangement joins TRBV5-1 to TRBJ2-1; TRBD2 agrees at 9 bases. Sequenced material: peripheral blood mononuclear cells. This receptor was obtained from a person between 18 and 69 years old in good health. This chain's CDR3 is CASSVSGSSYNEQFF. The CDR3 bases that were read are TGCGCCAGCAGCGTTAGCGGGAGCTCCTACAATGAG.